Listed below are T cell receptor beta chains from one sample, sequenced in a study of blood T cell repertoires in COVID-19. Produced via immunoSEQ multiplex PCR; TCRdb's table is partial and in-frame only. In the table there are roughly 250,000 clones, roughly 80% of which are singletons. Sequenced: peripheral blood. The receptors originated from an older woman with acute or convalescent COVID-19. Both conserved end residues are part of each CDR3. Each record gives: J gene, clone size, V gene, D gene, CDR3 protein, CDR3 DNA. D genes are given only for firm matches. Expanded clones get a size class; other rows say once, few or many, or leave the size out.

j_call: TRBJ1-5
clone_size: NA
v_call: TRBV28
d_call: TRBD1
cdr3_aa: CASSLGGQGTQPQHF
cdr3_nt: TGTGCCAGCAGCCTAGGGGGACAGGGCACACAGCCCCAGCATTTT

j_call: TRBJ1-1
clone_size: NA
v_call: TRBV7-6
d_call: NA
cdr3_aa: CASRLQRGSTEAFF
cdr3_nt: TGTGCCAGCAGGCTACAGCGGGGAAGCACTGAAGCTTTCTTT

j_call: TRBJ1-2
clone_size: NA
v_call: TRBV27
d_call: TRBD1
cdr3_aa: CASSLRGRGNYGYTF
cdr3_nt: TGTGCCAGCAGTTTAAGGGGCAGGGGGAACTATGGCTACACCTTC

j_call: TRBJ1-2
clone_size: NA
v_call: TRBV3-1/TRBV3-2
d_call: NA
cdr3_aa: CASSQDWGAGYTF
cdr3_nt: TGTGCCAGCAGCCAAGATTGGGGAGCTGGCTACACCTTC

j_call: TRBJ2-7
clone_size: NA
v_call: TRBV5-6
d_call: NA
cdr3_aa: CASSPGVLNEQYF
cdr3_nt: TGTGCCAGCAGCCCGGGGGTATTGAACGAGCAGTACTTC

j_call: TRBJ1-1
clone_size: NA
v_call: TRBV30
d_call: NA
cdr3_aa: CAWSEGVGRNTEAFF
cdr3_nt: TGTGCCTGGAGTGAGGGGGTTGGTAGGAACACTGAAGCTTTCTTT

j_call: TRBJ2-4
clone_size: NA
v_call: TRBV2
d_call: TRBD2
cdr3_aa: CASSEVGTILAKNIQYF
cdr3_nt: TGTGCCAGCAGTGAAGTGGGGACTATCTTAGCCAAAAACATTCAGTACTTC

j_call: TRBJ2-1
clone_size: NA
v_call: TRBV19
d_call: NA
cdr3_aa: CASSIEGARVYNEQFF
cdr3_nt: TGTGCCAGTAGTATAGAGGGGGCGCGAGTCTACAATGAGCAGTTCTTC

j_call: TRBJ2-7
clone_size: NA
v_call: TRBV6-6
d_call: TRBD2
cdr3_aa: CASSLPGRIGLGSEQYF
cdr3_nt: TGTGCCAGCAGTCTACCGGGACGCATAGGACTAGGCAGTGAGCAGTACTTC

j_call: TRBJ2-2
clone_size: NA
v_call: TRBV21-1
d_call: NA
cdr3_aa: CASRLRGSGGFTGELFF
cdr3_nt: TGTGCCAGCAGGCTGAGGGGTAGCGGGGGGTTCACCGGGGAGCTGTTTTTT

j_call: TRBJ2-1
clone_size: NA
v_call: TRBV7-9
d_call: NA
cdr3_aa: CASSSKSGGYNEQFF
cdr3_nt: TGTGCCAGCAGCTCTAAATCCGGGGGCTACAATGAGCAGTTCTTC

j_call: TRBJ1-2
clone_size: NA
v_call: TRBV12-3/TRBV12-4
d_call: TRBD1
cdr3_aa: CASRPRDRAGYTF
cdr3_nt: TGTGCCAGCAGACCCCGGGACAGGGCGGGCTACACCTTC

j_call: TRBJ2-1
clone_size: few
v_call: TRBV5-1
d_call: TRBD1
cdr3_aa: CASRLGPRQGYPEQFF
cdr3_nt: TGCGCCAGCAGGCTTGGCCCCAGACAGGGGTATCCTGAGCAGTTCTTC

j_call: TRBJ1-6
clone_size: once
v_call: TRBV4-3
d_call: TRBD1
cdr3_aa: CASSQGSWGQNYSPLHF
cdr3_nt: TGCGCCAGCAGCCAAGGGAGTTGGGGACAGAATTATTCACCCCTCCACTTT

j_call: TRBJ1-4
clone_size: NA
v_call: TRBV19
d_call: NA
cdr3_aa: CASTEGPANEKLFF
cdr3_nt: TGTGCCAGTACAGAGGGCCCGGCTAATGAAAAACTGTTTTTT

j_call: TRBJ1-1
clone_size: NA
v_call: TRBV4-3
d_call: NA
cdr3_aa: CASSQVGQNTEAFF
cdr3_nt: TGCGCCAGCAGCCAAGTTGGGCAGAACACTGAAGCTTTCTTT

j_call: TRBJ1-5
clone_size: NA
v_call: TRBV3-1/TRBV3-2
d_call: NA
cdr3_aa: CASSPSGVGPQHF
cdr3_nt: TGTGCCAGCAGCCCCTCGGGGGTCGGCCCCCAGCATTTT

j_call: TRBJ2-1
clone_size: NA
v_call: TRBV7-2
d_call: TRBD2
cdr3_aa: CASSPSGGAYNEQFF
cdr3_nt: TGTGCCAGCAGCCCGAGCGGGGGGGCCTACAATGAGCAGTTCTTC

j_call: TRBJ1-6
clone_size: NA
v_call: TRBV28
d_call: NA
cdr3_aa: CASTVERNSPLHF
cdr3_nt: TGTGCCAGCACCGTTGAGAGGAATTCACCCCTCCACTTT

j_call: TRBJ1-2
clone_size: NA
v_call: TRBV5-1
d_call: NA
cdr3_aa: CASSFGQTPNYGYTF
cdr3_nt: TGCGCCAGCAGCTTCGGACAGACACCTAACTATGGCTACACCTTC

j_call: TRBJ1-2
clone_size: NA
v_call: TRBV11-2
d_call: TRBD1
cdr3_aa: CASSLDLGTGGNYGYTF
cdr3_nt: TGTGCCAGCAGCTTAGATCTGGGGACAGGGGGTAACTATGGCTACACCTTC

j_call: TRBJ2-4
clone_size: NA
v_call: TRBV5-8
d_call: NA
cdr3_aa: CASGGLLAKNIQYF
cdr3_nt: TGTGCCAGCGGGGGACTTCTTGCTAAAAACATTCAGTACTTC

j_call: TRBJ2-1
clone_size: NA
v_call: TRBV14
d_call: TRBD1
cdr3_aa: CASSQEGTGDNEQFF
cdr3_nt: TGTGCCAGCAGCCAAGAAGGGACAGGGGACAATGAGCAGTTCTTC

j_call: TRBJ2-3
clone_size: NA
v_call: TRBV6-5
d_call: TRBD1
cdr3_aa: CASSPRDRVTDTQYF
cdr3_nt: TGTGCCAGCAGTCCTCGGGACAGGGTAACAGATACGCAGTATTTT

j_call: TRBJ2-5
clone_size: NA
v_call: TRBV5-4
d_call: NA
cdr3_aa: CASSLPLGETQYF
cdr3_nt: TGTGCCAGCAGCTTGCCCCTCGGGGAGACCCAGTACTTC

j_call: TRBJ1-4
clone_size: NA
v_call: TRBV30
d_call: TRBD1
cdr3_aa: CAWSVPGQLNEKLFF
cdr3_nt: TGTGCCTGGAGTGTACCGGGACAGCTTAATGAAAAACTGTTTTTT

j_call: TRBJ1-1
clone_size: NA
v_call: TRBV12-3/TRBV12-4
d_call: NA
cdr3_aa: CASSSAATEAFF
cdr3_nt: TGTGCCAGCAGTTCTGCGGCCACTGAAGCTTTCTTT

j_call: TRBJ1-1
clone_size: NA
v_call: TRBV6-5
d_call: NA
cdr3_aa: CAEGEGGLNTEAFF
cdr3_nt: TGTGCCGAAGGGGAGGGGGGCCTGAACACTGAAGCTTTCTTT

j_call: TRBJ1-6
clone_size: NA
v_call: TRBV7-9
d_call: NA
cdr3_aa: CASSSRDYSPLHF
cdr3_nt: TGTGCCAGCAGCTCGCGGGACTATTCACCCCTCCACTTT

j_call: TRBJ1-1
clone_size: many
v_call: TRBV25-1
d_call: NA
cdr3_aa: CASSETGEAFF
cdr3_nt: TGTGCCAGCAGTGAAACAGGCGAAGCTTTCTTT

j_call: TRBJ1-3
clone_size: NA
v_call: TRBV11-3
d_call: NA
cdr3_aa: CASSLDGTPGNTIYF
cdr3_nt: TGTGCCAGCAGCTTAGATGGTACACCTGGAAACACCATATATTTT

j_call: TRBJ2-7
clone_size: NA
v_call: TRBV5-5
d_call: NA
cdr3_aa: CASSFRGQNYEQYF
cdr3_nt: TGTGCCAGCAGCTTTAGGGGACAAAATTACGAGCAGTACTTC

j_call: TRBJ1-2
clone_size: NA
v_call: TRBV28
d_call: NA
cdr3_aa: CASSFDRQSVYGYTF
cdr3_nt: TGTGCCAGCAGTTTTGATCGACAGTCCGTGTATGGCTACACCTTC

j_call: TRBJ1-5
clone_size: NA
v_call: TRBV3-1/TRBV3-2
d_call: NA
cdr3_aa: CASSPGNSNQPQHF
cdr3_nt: TGTGCCAGCAGCCCAGGAAATAGCAATCAGCCCCAGCATTTT

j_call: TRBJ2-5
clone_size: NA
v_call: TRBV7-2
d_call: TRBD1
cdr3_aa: CASSSQGQGAGETQYF
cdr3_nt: TGTGCCAGCAGCTCGCAGGGACAGGGGGCTGGCGAGACCCAGTACTTC

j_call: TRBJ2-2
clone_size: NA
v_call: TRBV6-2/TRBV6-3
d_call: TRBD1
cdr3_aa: CASSRQGADGGELFF
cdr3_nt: TGTGCCAGCAGCCGACAGGGGGCTGACGGCGGGGAGCTGTTTTTT

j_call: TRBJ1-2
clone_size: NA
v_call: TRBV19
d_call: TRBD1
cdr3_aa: CASSMDRAGGYTF
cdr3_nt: TGTGCCAGTAGTATGGACAGGGCGGGTGGCTACACCTTC